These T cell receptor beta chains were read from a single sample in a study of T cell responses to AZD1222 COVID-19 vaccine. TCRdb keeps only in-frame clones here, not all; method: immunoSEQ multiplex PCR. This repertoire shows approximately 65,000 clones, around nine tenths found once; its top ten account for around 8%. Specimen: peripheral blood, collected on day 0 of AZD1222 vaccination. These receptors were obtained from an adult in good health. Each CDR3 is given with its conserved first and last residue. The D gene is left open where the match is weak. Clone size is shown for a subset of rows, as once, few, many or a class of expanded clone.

cdr3_nt: TGTGCCAGTTGTTCCAGCTCTGGAAACACCATATATTTT; cdr3_aa: CASCSSSGNTIYF; j_call: TRBJ1-3; v_call: TRBV19; d_call: -; clone_size: -
cdr3_nt: TGCGCCAGCAGCCAGGGGGATCAGACTAGCGGACACACAGATACGCAGTATTTT; cdr3_aa: CASSQGDQTSGHTDTQYF; j_call: TRBJ2-3; v_call: TRBV4-1; d_call: TRBD2; clone_size: -
cdr3_nt: TGTGCCAGTAGTCTAAGGGTTGGGGCCAACGTCCTGACTTTC; cdr3_aa: CASSLRVGANVLTF; j_call: TRBJ2-6; v_call: TRBV19; d_call: -; clone_size: few
cdr3_nt: TGTGCCAGTAGATCGGGATATCAGCCCCAGCATTTT; cdr3_aa: CASRSGYQPQHF; j_call: TRBJ1-5; v_call: TRBV19; d_call: -; clone_size: -
cdr3_nt: TGTGCCAGTAGTATCCGGGGACAGGACTACAATGAGCAGTTCTTC; cdr3_aa: CASSIRGQDYNEQFF; j_call: TRBJ2-1; v_call: TRBV19; d_call: TRBD1; clone_size: -
cdr3_nt: TGTGCCAGCAGCCGACTTCATGAGCAGTTCTTC; cdr3_aa: CASSRLHEQFF; j_call: TRBJ2-1; v_call: TRBV12-3/TRBV12-4; d_call: -; clone_size: -
cdr3_nt: TGCAGTGCTAGACTCGACACTGAAGCTTTCTTT; cdr3_aa: CSARLDTEAFF; j_call: TRBJ1-1; v_call: TRBV20-1; d_call: -; clone_size: few
cdr3_nt: TGTGCCAGTAGTATCGCGGGACAGGTCAATTCACCCCTCCACTTT; cdr3_aa: CASSIAGQVNSPLHF; j_call: TRBJ1-6; v_call: TRBV19; d_call: TRBD1; clone_size: -
cdr3_nt: TGTGCCAGCGGGGGACAGAACTCCTACGAGCAGTACTTC; cdr3_aa: CASGGQNSYEQYF; j_call: TRBJ2-7; v_call: TRBV6-5; d_call: TRBD1; clone_size: -
cdr3_nt: TGTGCCAGCAGTTACTCCGGGGTTTTCTCCGGGGAGCTGTTTTTT; cdr3_aa: CASSYSGVFSGELFF; j_call: TRBJ2-2; v_call: TRBV6-5; d_call: -; clone_size: -
cdr3_nt: TGTGCCAGTAAGAGCGGGAGCGCGAACACCGGGGAGCTGTTTTTT; cdr3_aa: CASKSGSANTGELFF; j_call: TRBJ2-2; v_call: TRBV19; d_call: TRBD2; clone_size: -
cdr3_nt: TGCGCCAGCAGCCAAGCGACTAGCTCTACCTACGAGCAGTACTTC; cdr3_aa: CASSQATSSTYEQYF; j_call: TRBJ2-7; v_call: TRBV4-3; d_call: TRBD2; clone_size: -
cdr3_nt: TGTGCCAGCAGCCCGGTGAAGGGCGATAATTCACCCCTCCACTTT; cdr3_aa: CASSPVKGDNSPLHF; j_call: TRBJ1-6; v_call: TRBV5-5; d_call: -; clone_size: -
cdr3_nt: TGCAGTGCTAGTCTCCCGGGACTAGCGGGAGTCTACAATGAGCAGTTCTTC; cdr3_aa: CSASLPGLAGVYNEQFF; j_call: TRBJ2-1; v_call: TRBV20-1; d_call: TRBD2; clone_size: -
cdr3_nt: TGCGCCAGCAGCCGAAACCCTCCCGGGACTAGCGGGAAGCACGAGCAGTACTTC; cdr3_aa: CASSRNPPGTSGKHEQYF; j_call: TRBJ2-7; v_call: TRBV5-1; d_call: TRBD2; clone_size: -
cdr3_nt: TGTGCCAGCAGCCAAGTAGGCGGGATCAGCTACGAGCAGTACTTC; cdr3_aa: CASSQVGGISYEQYF; j_call: TRBJ2-7; v_call: TRBV3-1/TRBV3-2; d_call: -; clone_size: -
cdr3_nt: TGTGCCAGCAAGCTCGGAGGGAACACTGAAGCTTTCTTT; cdr3_aa: CASKLGGNTEAFF; j_call: TRBJ1-1; v_call: TRBV28; d_call: -; clone_size: -
cdr3_nt: TGTGCCAGCAGCCAAGATTACTCTCAACATAGCAATCAGCCCCAGCATTTT; cdr3_aa: CASSQDYSQHSNQPQHF; j_call: TRBJ1-5; v_call: TRBV14; d_call: -; clone_size: -
cdr3_nt: TGTGCCAGCAGCTTAGGGAGGGGATACCCACGGGAGACCCAGTACTTC; cdr3_aa: CASSLGRGYPRETQYF; j_call: TRBJ2-5; v_call: TRBV7-9; d_call: -; clone_size: -
cdr3_nt: TGTGCCAGCATCCCTACGGGGGGACAGGGGTACACTGAAGCTTTCTTT; cdr3_aa: CASIPTGGQGYTEAFF; j_call: TRBJ1-1; v_call: TRBV6-2/TRBV6-3; d_call: TRBD1; clone_size: -